A single sample gave rise to the 10 T cell receptor beta chains below, sequenced in a study of cytomegalovirus exposure and HLA in healthy donors. It was with 60 Vbeta and 13 Jbeta primers that the PCR ran. TCRdb's table, derived via immunoSEQ multiplex PCR, lists solely in-frame clones and lacks some. This sample's clone table lists roughly 120,000 clones. Material: PBMCs. The source is a man aged 30-40 years in good health and CMV-seronegative.

This chain joins TRBV19 and TRBJ2-5; 7 bases map to TRBD1. The V gene end was trimmed by 4 bases and the J gene end by 3 bases; junction bases not matched to a gene: 14. The CDR3 has 17 amino acids. Germline CDR1 LNHDA, CDR2 SQIVND (reference sequence). The CDR3 DNA is TGTGCCAGTAGTACCGATTTCCCGGTGCAGGGGGAAGAGACCCAGTACTTC. This gives the protein CASSTDFPVQGEETQYF.

The gene calls are TRBV29-1 and TRBJ2-3; a weak D match, TRBD2 (5 bases). The CDR3 has 11 residues. Trimming left V 6 bases short and J 11 bases short, with 15 bases between. Per the germline V gene, CDR1 is SQVTM and CDR2 is ANQGSEA. The CDR3 DNA reads TGCAGCGTAGGCGATGAAGGGAGGCAGTATTTT. The encoded protein is CSVGDEGRQYF.

V and J are TRBV5-8 and TRBJ1-4; D possibly corresponds to TRBD1 (6 bases). V was trimmed by 0 bases and J by 2 bases, leaving 20 bases between them. CDR1 and CDR2 from the germline V gene are SGHTS and YDEGEE. The CDR3 consists of 19 residues. The CDR3 region is CASSLGAVSRQGTNEKLFF. The CDR3 DNA reads as TGTGCCAGCAGCTTGGGGGCAGTCTCTCGCCAGGGGACTAATGAAAAACTGTTTTTT.

This chain links TRBV30 with TRBJ1-6; 9 nucleotides align to TRBD1. CDR1 and CDR2 from the germline V gene are GTSNPN and SVGIG (reference sequence). After removal of 1 base from V and 1 base from J, the junction contained 17 bases not matched to a gene. CDR3 length equals 21 residues. This CDR3 is CAWSAAGTGSIYGSYNSPLHF. CDR3 DNA: TGTGCCTGGAGTGCTGCCGGGACAGGGTCAATTTATGGGTCCTATAATTCACCCCTCCACTTT.

The chain uses TRBV19 and TRBJ2-1, with 8 nucleotides matching TRBD1. CDR1 LNHDA and CDR2 SQIVND come from the germline V gene (reference sequence). The CDR3 sequence is 13 residues long. V dropped 8 bases and J dropped 7; count of bases not matched to a gene: 7. The CDR3 here is CASSARTGNEQFF. In DNA form, the CDR3 reads TGTGCCAGTTCCGCCCGGACAGGGAATGAGCAGTTCTTC.

The chain is built from TRBV5-4 and TRBJ2-3, with TRBD1 matching 8 bases. The CDR3 totals 12 residues. Losses at the gene ends were 2 bases for V and 9 bases for J; bases not matched to a gene: 2. Germline CDR1 SGHNT, CDR2 YYREEE (reference sequence). The CDR3 DNA reads TGTGCCAGCAGCTTACAGGGGGACACGCAGTATTTT. The encoded protein is CASSLQGDTQYF.

The chain uses TRBV7-9 and TRBJ2-1, with D possibly TRBD2 on 6 matching bases. Germline V gives CDR1 SEHNR, CDR2 FQNEAQ (reference sequence). V lost 5 bases and J lost 10, with 24 bases in between. The CDR3 is 16 amino acids. CDR3 region: CASSPRPVTGVGEQFF. The CDR3 DNA is TGTGCCAGCAGCCCCCGTCCAGTTACGGGGGTAGGGGAGCAGTTCTTC.

V gene TRBV5-6 combines with J gene TRBJ2-1; the D gene is possibly TRBD1 (6 bases). The CDR3 is 17 amino acids. Trimming took 4 bases from V and 0 from J, leaving 17 bases between them. Germline-derived CDR1 and CDR2 are SGHDT and YYEEEE. Here the CDR3 reads CASSPGTYRSSYNEQFF. CDR3 nucleotides: TGTGCCAGCAGCCCCGGGACATATCGCAGCTCCTACAATGAGCAGTTCTTC.

The chain links TRBV5-4 to TRBJ1-1; TRBD1 agrees at 7 bases. Looked up from germline, CDR1 is SGHNT and CDR2 is YYREEE (reference sequence). The junction had 4 bases not matched to a gene; V was cut back by 4 bases and J by 1 base. The CDR3 is made up of 14 amino acids. The CDR3 bases are TGTGCCAGCAGCGAAGGGGGCGGGAACACTGAAGCTTTCTTT. Amino acid sequence: CASSEGGGNTEAFF.

This chain links TRBV6-5 with TRBJ2-3; TRBD1 matches at 7 bases. In germline, CDR1 is MNHEY, CDR2 SVGAGI. This CDR3 has 14 residues. The V segment lost 4 bases and the J segment 5 bases; nucleotides outside the gene matches: 6. DNA for the CDR3: TGTGCCAGCAGTTGGGACAGTGCCGTAGATACGCAGTATTTT. It yields the protein CASSWDSAVDTQYF.